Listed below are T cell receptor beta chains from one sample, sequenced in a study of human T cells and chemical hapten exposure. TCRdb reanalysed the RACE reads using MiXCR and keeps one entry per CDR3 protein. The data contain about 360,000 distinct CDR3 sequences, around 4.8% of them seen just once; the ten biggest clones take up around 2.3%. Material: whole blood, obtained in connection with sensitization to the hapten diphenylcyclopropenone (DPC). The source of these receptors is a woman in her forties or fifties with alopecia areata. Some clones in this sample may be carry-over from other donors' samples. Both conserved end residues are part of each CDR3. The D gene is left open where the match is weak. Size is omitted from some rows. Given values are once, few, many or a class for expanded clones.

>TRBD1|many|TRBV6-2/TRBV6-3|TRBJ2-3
TGTGCCAGCAGTTCCCAGGACAGGGTTACAGATACGCAGTATTTT
CASSSQDRVTDTQYF
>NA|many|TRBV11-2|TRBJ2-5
TGTGCCAGCAGCTTCGGTCGGTCCTTCGAGACCCAGTACTTC
CASSFGRSFETQYF
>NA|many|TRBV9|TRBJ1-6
TGTGCCAGCAGTGAAGCCGCGACGGATTCACCCCTCCACTTT
CASSEAATDSPLHF
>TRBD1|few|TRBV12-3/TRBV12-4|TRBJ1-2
TGTGCCAGCAGTATGACAGGGGGCGGCTATGGCTACACCTTC
CASSMTGGGYGYTF
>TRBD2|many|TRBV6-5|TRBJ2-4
TGTGCCAGCAGTTCGACTAGCGGGAGGACCATTCAGTACTTC
CASSSTSGRTIQYF
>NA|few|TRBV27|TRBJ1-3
TGTGCCAGCAGTCCCAATGTCGTTAGGGACACCATATATTTT
CASSPNVVRDTIYF
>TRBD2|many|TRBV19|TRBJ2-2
TGTGCCAGTAGTATGAGGGCTAGCGGGAGACTGAACACCGGGGAGCTGTTTTTT
CASSMRASGRLNTGELFF
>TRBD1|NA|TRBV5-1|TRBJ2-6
TGCGCCAGCAGCCCAGGGACAGGGACGGCTGGGGCCAACGTCCTGACTTTC
CASSPGTGTAGANVLTF
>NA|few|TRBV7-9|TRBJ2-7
TGTGCCAGCAGCTCCAGAAACGAGCAGTACTTC
CASSSRNEQYF
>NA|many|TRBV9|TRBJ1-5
TGTGCCAGCAGCGTAGCGCCCGAGGGTCAGCCCCAGCATTTT
CASSVAPEGQPQHF